The following is a TCR beta chain sequence with its context. The target antigen is unknown. Trimming left V 5 bases short and J 1 base short, with 8 bases between. This CDR3 comprises 13 residues. The germline V gene encodes CDR1 LNHNV and CDR2 YYDKDF (reference sequence). The sample originates from a study of T cell responses to AZD1222 COVID-19 vaccine. Notes on the study in general: Breadth and depth of Spike-specific TCRs rose after two AZD1222 doses. The study identified only a handful of AZD1222 recipients as seropositive at baseline.

Assay used: immunoSEQ multiplex PCR; TCRdb lists only in-frame clones, some missing. The sample has about 120,000 clones, 80% to 90% seen once. The genes are TRBV15 and TRBJ1-1; tentative D call: TRBD1 (5 bases). The receptor's source is an adult in good health. The sequencing used peripheral blood, collected on day 0 of AZD1222 vaccination. The CDR3 DNA reads TGTGCCACCAGCTCAACAGGGAACACTGAAGCTTTCTTT. Its translation is CATSSTGNTEAFF.